These 20 T cell receptor beta chains were sequenced from one sample in a study of T cell clonality in common variable immunodeficiency. Study findings and constraints: In common variable immunodeficiency, TCR beta chains reportedly carried fewer deletions and N-nucleotide insertions.

Only in-frame clones appear in the TCRdb table, and some are missing; sequencing was by immunoSEQ multiplex PCR. Recorded here are almost 20,000 clones, with no singletons, and the ten leading clones hold under 3%. Their target antigens are unknown. The sequencing input was peripheral blood mononuclear cells. The receptors here all came from a human donor with common variable immunodeficiency.

In regard to this clone: The read gets to within 3 residues of the CDR3 end, and the germline J gene fills in the rest. The chain recombines TRBV18 with TRBJ1-2, with 8 bases identical to TRBD1. Trimming at V came to 2 bases and at J to 6 bases, leaving 5 bases not matched to a gene. The length of the CDR3 is 14 residues. Germline CDR1 reads KGHSH; CDR2 reads LQKENI. CDR3 DNA (partial): TGTGCCAGCTCACCATCAAACAGGGGGGATGGC. Translated: CASSPSNRGDG. The entire CDR3 sequence reads CASSPSNRGDGYTF.

There are many counts of this clone. The missing CDR3 end, 3 residues past where the read stops, is filled in from the germline J gene. The chain joins TRBV20-1 to TRBJ2-5; 12 bases agree with TRBD2. This CDR3 comprises 15 residues. Germline trimming cut 6 bases from V and 0 bases from J; bases unmatched to any gene: 5. CDR1 and CDR2 (germline): DFQATT, SNEGSKA (reference sequence). The sequenced part of the CDR3 DNA is TGCAGTGCGCCTGGACTAGCGGGACACCAAGAGACC. This sequence encodes CSAPGLAGHQET. The entire CDR3 is CSAPGLAGHQETQYF.

This clone was seen repeatedly, ten times or more. The CDR3 end lies 3 residues beyond the end of the read and is filled in from the germline J gene. The rearrangement joins TRBV19 to TRBJ2-1; TRBD2 aligns across 7 bases. The CDR3 length is 16 residues. CDR1 is LNHDA, CDR2 SQIVND, per germline (reference sequence). Trimming at V came to 4 bases and at J to 5 bases, leaving 11 bases not matched to a gene. The DNA read from the CDR3 is TGTGCCAGTAGTAATTTCATGGCTAGCGGAGACAATGAG. Translating it yields CASSNFMASGDNE. The CDR3 as a whole reads CASSNFMASGDNEQFF.

This clone was seen ten or more times. Read sequence stops 3 residues before the CDR3 end, and the germline J gene provides the missing end. The chain carries TRBV4-1 and TRBJ2-1, with a weak D call TRBD1 (6 bases). Deletions cut 0 bases from V and 6 bases from J, with 9 bases between. The CDR3 has 14 residues. Germline CDR1 is MGHRA and CDR2 is YSYEKL. CDR3 sequence: CASSQDTGFNEQFF. CDR3 bases read: TGCGCCAGCAGCCAAGATACAGGGTTCAATGAG.

This clone has ten or more counts. The read stops 3 residues short of the end of the CDR3; the missing end is completed from the germline J gene. The chain links TRBV11-2 to TRBJ2-1; 8 nucleotides align to TRBD1. The CDR3 runs 15 residues. Trimming took 5 bases from V and 2 from J; bases not matched to a gene: 5. Germline V lookup: CDR1 SGHAT, CDR2 FQNNGV. Partial CDR3 DNA: TGTGCCAGCAGCCAGAGACAGGGGACCTACAATGAG. Protein sequence: CASSQRQGTYNE. The complete CDR3 sequence is CASSQRQGTYNEQFF.

This clone was seen a handful of times. The CDR3 end falls 3 residues outside the read, so it is completed with the germline J gene. This chain joins TRBV20-1 and TRBJ2-3; TRBD2 is a possible D gene (7 bases). Trimming cost V 8 bases and J 1 base, with 19 bases left between them. From germline, CDR1 is DFQATT and CDR2 SNEGSKA (reference sequence). CDR3 length: 15 residues. The DNA read from the CDR3 is TGCAGTACCCTCAGGGGCGGGAGTGGCACAGATACG. This translates into CSTLRGGSGTDT. The complete CDR3 reads CSTLRGGSGTDTQYF.

In its sample, this clone was seen many times. The read halts 3 residues ahead of the CDR3 end, with the missing end drawn from the germline J gene. This chain joins TRBV6-1 and TRBJ1-1, with D uncertain. The CDR3 loop spans 14 amino acids. Germline V gene lookup returns CDR1 MNHNS and CDR2 SASEGT. V was shortened by 2 bases and J by 4 bases, with 11 bases between the two germline ends. The part of the CDR3 DNA that was read is TGTGCCAGCAGTGAACGGGGTCCCGCCACTGAA. As protein: CASSERGPATE. In full, the CDR3 is CASSERGPATEAFF.

This clone showed up many times. The DNA read from the CDR3 is TGCGCCAGCAGCCAATCGCCCCTAGCGGGACACACCGGGGAG. Encoded protein: CASSQSPLAGHTGE. Given in full, the CDR3 is CASSQSPLAGHTGELFF. V and J are TRBV4-1 and TRBJ2-2; 9 bases map to TRBD2. The CDR3 end falls 3 residues outside the read, so it is completed with the germline J gene. The CDR3 runs to 17 residues. V was pared by 2 bases and J by 3 bases, with 7 bases of the junction left unmatched. In germline, CDR1 is MGHRA, CDR2 YSYEKL.

This clone was detected many times. The DNA ends 3 residues before the CDR3 does, and the rest of the CDR3 is filled in from the germline J gene. This rearrangement joins TRBV6-1 to TRBJ1-2; tentative D call: TRBD1 (5 bases). The germline gives CDR1 MNHNS, CDR2 SASEGT. Trimming stripped 0 bases from V and 2 bases from J, with 10 bases between. The CDR3 length is 15 residues. CDR3 DNA, as far as it was read: TGTGCCAGCAGTGAAGCACTGGGGCAGAACTATGGC. Its protein is CASSEALGQNYG. The CDR3, in full, reads CASSEALGQNYGYTF.

At least ten counts were recorded for this clone. The sequenced fragment ends 3 residues before the CDR3 boundary, so the rest is inferred from the germline J gene. The chain employs TRBV19 and TRBJ1-5, with 9 bases lining up with TRBD1. From germline, CDR1 is LNHDA and CDR2 SQIVND (reference sequence). CDR3 size: 15 residues. After removal of 6 bases from V and 5 bases from J, the junction contained 8 bases not matched to a gene. CDR3 loop: CASRGDRVFDQPQHF. Partial CDR3 DNA: TGTGCCAGTAGAGGGGACAGGGTTTTTGATCAGCCC.

There are many counts of this clone. Coverage ceases 3 residues before the CDR3 finishes, and the germline J gene fills in the end. The gene calls are TRBV5-4 and TRBJ2-7; unclear D gene. The CDR3 spans 14 residues. CDR1 and CDR2 from the germline V gene are SGHNT and YYREEE (reference sequence). Trimming pared 4 bases from V and 0 bases from J, leaving 11 bases between. CDR3: CASSTDAGSYEQYF. Incomplete CDR3 DNA: TGTGCCAGCAGCACCGACGCAGGCTCCTACGAG. Looking up the rest from reference TRBV5-4 and TRBJ2-7 gives the full variable domain: ETGVTQSPTHLIKTRGQQVTLRCSSQSGHNTVSWYQQALGQGPQFIFQYYREEENGRGNFPPRFSGLQFPNYSSELNVNALELDDSALYLCASSTDAGSYEQYFGPGTRLTVT.

This clone came up many times. The read falls 3 residues short of the CDR3 end, and the missing part is taken from the germline J gene. The V gene is TRBV19, the J gene TRBJ2-2; the match to TRBD2 covers 9 bases. Germline CDR1 reads LNHDA; CDR2 reads SQIVND (reference sequence). CDR3 length equals 17 residues. Trimming at V came to 0 bases and at J to 4 bases, leaving 6 bases not matched to a gene. The CDR3 here is CASSIEGGRAVTGELFF. Incomplete CDR3 DNA: TGTGCCAGTAGTATAGAAGGCGGGAGGGCCGTCACCGGGGAG. The full variable domain, in which reference TRBV19 and TRBJ2-2 provide the parts outside the CDR3, is DGGITQSPKYLFRKEGQNVTLSCEQNLNHDAMYWYRQDPGQGLRLIYYSQIVNDFQKGDIAEGYSVSREKKESFPLTVTSAQKNPTAFYLCASSIEGGRAVTGELFFGEGSRLTVL.

This clone showed up many times. The sequence runs out 3 residues before the end of the CDR3; the remainder is reconstructed from the germline J gene. J is TRBJ1-1 and V is TRBV6-4; D uncertain. The ends were cut back, 0 bases at V and 3 bases at J, with 11 bases in the middle. Germline V gives CDR1 MRHNA, CDR2 SNTAGT. This CDR3 is 15 amino acids long. CDR3 loop: CASSDSNKGYTEAFF. Partial CDR3 DNA: TGTGCCAGCAGTGACTCGAATAAGGGTTACACTGAA.

The sample holds many counts of this clone. Read coverage stops 3 residues before the CDR3 terminus; the germline J gene supplies the remainder. This chain joins TRBV2 and TRBJ2-3, with D possibly TRBD1 on 5 matching bases. Trimming pared 7 bases from V and 1 base from J, leaving 9 bases between. Germline V gene sequence: CDR1 SNHLY, CDR2 FYNNEI. The CDR3 length is 13 residues. Here the CDR3 reads CASKDRRTDTQYF. The covered CDR3 bases are TGTGCCAGCAAAGACAGACGCACAGATACG.

This clone was found many times. The missing CDR3 end, 3 residues past where the read stops, is filled in from the germline J gene. The chain carries TRBV20-1 and TRBJ1-1, with D hard to call. The ends were cut back, 4 bases at V and 1 base at J, with 13 bases in the middle. CDR1 and CDR2 from the germline V gene are DFQATT and SNEGSKA (reference sequence). This CDR3 region has 14 residues. Incomplete CDR3 DNA: TGCAGTGCTACTAAAGACACTCAGAACACTGAA. This encodes CSATKDTQNTE. From start to end, the CDR3 is CSATKDTQNTEAFF.

Many counts were recorded for this clone. Read coverage stops 3 residues before the CDR3 terminus; the germline J gene supplies the remainder. J is TRBJ2-2 and V is TRBV7-9; D is ambiguous. The CDR3 covers 14 residues. V was cut by 1 base and J by 1 base, with 4 bases left in between. Germline assignment: CDR1 SEHNR and CDR2 FQNEAQ (reference sequence). The covered CDR3 bases are TGTGCCAGCAGCTTAGGGCAGAACACCGGGGAG. Amino acids: CASSLGQNTGE. The full CDR3 is CASSLGQNTGELFF.

This clone was recorded many times. The read halts 3 residues ahead of the CDR3 end, with the missing end drawn from the germline J gene. The J gene is TRBJ2-3, the V gene TRBV20-1; the match to TRBD1 covers 8 bases. Germline loops: CDR1 DFQATT, CDR2 SNEGSKA (reference sequence). The CDR3 spans 14 residues. V was clipped by 5 bases and J by 3 bases; unmatched bases: 7. Partial CDR3 DNA: TGCAGTGCTCAGGACAGGGTCCGGACAGATACG. This codes for CSAQDRVRTDT. The entire CDR3 protein is CSAQDRVRTDTQYF.

This clone was counted at least ten times. With the read ending 3 residues before the CDR3 end, the germline J gene is used to fill in that end. This sequence joins TRBV7-9 and TRBJ2-5; 10 bases line up with TRBD1. V trimming: 5 bases; J trimming: 5 bases; junction bases outside the gene matches: 8. Germline V gene lookup returns CDR1 SEHNR and CDR2 FQNEAQ (reference sequence). The CDR3 is 15 amino acids. Incomplete CDR3 DNA: TGTGCCAGCAGCCCAGGGACAGGGGCCGAGGAGACC. As protein: CASSPGTGAEET. The CDR3 as a whole reads CASSPGTGAEETQYF. Full variable domain (outside the CDR3, taken from reference TRBV7-9 and TRBJ2-5): DTGVSQNPRHKITKRGQNVTFRCDPISEHNRLYWYRQTLGQGPEFLTYFQNEAQLEKSRLLSDRFSAERPKGSFSTLEIQRTEQGDSAMYLCASSPGTGAEETQYFGPGTRLLVL.

In its sample, this clone was seen many times. The CDR3 extends 3 residues past the end of the read, so its final part is completed from the germline J gene. V usage is TRBV14 and J usage is TRBJ1-1; D is unclear. CDR1 is SGHDN, CDR2 FVKESK, per germline. The CDR3 is 14 amino acids. V was trimmed by 0 bases and J by 5 bases, leaving 10 bases between them. The CDR3 loop is CASSQEVGRTEAFF. The covered CDR3 bases are TGTGCCAGCAGCCAAGAGGTTGGTCGGACTGAA.

This clone was counted many times. The CDR3: CASSLAPGNTEAFF. The part of the CDR3 DNA that was read is TGTGCCAGTAGTTTAGCCCCCGGGAACACTGAA. The chain recombines TRBV19 with TRBJ1-1; no firm D call. The read halts 3 residues ahead of the CDR3 end, with the missing end drawn from the germline J gene. The germline V gene encodes CDR1 LNHDA and CDR2 SQIVND (reference sequence). The CDR3 is 14 residues long. V was pared by 5 bases and J by 1 base, with 11 bases between.